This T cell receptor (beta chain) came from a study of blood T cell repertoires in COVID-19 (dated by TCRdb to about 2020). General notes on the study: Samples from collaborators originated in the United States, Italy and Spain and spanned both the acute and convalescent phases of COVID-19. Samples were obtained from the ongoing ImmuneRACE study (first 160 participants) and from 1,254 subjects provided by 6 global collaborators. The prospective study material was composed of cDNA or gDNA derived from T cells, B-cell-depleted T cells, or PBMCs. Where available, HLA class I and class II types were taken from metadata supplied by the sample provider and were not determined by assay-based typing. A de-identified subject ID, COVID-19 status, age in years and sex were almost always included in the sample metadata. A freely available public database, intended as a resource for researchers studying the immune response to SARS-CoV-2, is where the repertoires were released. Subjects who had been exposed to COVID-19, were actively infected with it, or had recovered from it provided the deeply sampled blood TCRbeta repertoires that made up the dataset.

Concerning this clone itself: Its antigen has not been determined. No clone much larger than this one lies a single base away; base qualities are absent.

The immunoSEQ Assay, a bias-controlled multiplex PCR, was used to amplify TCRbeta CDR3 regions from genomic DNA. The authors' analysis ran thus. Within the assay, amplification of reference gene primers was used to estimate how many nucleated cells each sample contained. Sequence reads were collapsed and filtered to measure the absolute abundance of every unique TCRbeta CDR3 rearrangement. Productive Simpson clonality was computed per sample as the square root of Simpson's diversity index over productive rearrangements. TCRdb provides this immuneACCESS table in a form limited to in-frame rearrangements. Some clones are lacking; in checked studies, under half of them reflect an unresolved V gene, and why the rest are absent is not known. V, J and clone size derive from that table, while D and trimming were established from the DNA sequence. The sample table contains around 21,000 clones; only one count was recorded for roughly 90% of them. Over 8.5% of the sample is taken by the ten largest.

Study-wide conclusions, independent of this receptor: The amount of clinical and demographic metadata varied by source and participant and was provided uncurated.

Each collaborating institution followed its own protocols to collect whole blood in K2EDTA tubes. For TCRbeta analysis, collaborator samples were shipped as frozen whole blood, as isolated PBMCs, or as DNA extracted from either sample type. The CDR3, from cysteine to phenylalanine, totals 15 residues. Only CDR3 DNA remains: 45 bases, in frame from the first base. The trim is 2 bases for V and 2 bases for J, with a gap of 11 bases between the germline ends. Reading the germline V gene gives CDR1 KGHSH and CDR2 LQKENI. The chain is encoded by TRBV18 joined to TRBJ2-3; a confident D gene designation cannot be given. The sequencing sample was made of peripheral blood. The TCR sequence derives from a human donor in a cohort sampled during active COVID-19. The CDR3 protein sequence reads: CASSPESTLTDTQYF. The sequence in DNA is TGTGCCAGCTCACCAGAGTCGACTCTCACAGATACGCAGTATTTT.